The 28 T cell receptor beta chains in this list originate from one sample, sequenced in a study of blood T cell repertoires in COVID-19. Some clones are missing from TCRdb's copy, which holds only in-frame ones; the method was immunoSEQ multiplex PCR. The table has 250,000 to 350,000 clones, over 75% seen once. Material: PBMCs or T cells enriched from blood (not recorded which). The source is a woman under 30 who had recovered from COVID-19.

This chain links TRBV6-5 with TRBJ1-2, with 10 positions matching TRBD1. The ends lost 7 bases at V and 2 bases at J; junction bases unmatched: 4. Germline-derived CDR1 and CDR2 are MNHEY and SVGAGI. This CDR3 region has 14 residues. CDR3 region: CASIRTGGNYGYTF. The CDR3 bases are TGTGCCAGCATCAGGACAGGGGGAAACTATGGCTACACCTTC.

The chain combines TRBV11-2 with TRBJ1-5; 7 positions match TRBD1. The J segment lost 2 bases and the V segment lost 4 bases, leaving 5 bases of the junction unmatched. Germline loops: CDR1 SGHAT, CDR2 FQNNGV. The CDR3 runs to 15 residues. The CDR3 protein is CASSSSRGGNQPQHF. Here the CDR3 DNA reads TGTGCCAGCAGCTCGTCCAGGGGGGGCAATCAGCCCCAGCATTTT.

The J gene is TRBJ1-2, the V gene TRBV11-2, with TRBD1 identical over 7 bases. The CDR3 has 15 residues. Germline assignment: CDR1 SGHAT and CDR2 FQNNGV. Trimming removed 1 base from V and 4 bases from J; junction bases left unmatched: 6. DNA for the CDR3: TGTGCCAGCAGCTTAGGACCAGGGGGTTTCTATGGCTACACCTTC. Translated, it gives CASSLGPGGFYGYTF.

This chain connects TRBV10-1 to TRBJ2-2; no clear D gene. Between the trimmed V and J ends, which lost 4 bases and 1 base, there was a span of 4 bases. The CDR3 sequence is 13 residues long. The germline CDR1 and CDR2 sequences are WNHNN and SYGVQD (reference sequence). The CDR3 loop reads CASSAGNTGELFF. The CDR3 nucleotides read TGCGCCAGCAGTGCAGGGAACACCGGGGAGCTGTTTTTT.

This clone was seen ten or more times. The chain uses TRBV2 and TRBJ2-7; D gene unclear. This CDR3 is built from 14 residues. Deletions cut 2 bases from V and 5 bases from J, with 13 bases between. Germline loops: CDR1 SNHLY, CDR2 FYNNEI. The CDR3 coding sequence is TGTGCCAGCAGTGAATTTGTCGAGGTGCACGAGCAGTACTTC. It is translated as CASSEFVEVHEQYF.

The V gene is TRBV5-1, the J gene TRBJ1-2; 9 bases are a match to TRBD1. The V segment lost 0 bases and the J segment 5 bases; nucleotides outside the gene matches: 5. The CDR3 has 15 amino acids. Germline V lookup: CDR1 SGHRS, CDR2 YFSETQ. CDR3: CASSLVDRGEYGYTF. The DNA for the CDR3 is TGCGCCAGCAGCTTGGTGGACAGGGGAGAGTATGGCTACACCTTC.

This clone is a singleton in its sample. This chain connects TRBV28 to TRBJ1-5, with a weak D call TRBD1 (5 bases). Germline assignment: CDR1 MDHEN and CDR2 SYDVKM. The V gene lost 5 bases and the J gene lost 3 bases, with 14 bases spanning the gap. CDR3 length equals 15 residues. The CDR3 protein is CASSLQATFNQPQHF. In nucleotides, the CDR3 is TGTGCCAGCAGTCTACAGGCGACGTTCAATCAGCCCCAGCATTTT. Combining the CDR3 with reference TRBV28 and TRBJ1-5 gives the whole variable domain DVKVTQSSRYLVKRTGEKVFLECVQDMDHENMFWYRQDPGLGLRLIYFSYDVKMKEKGDIPEGYSVSREKKERFSLILESASTNQTSMYLCASSLQATFNQPQHFGDGTRLSIL.

This clone was observed once. The chain recombines TRBV5-1 with TRBJ1-2; D gene uncertain. The CDR3 loop spans 16 amino acids. Germline loops: CDR1 SGHRS, CDR2 YFSETQ. V lost 0 bases and J 0 bases, leaving 12 bases between the germline ends. Here the CDR3 reads CASSLGVASSNYGYTF. The CDR3 DNA is TGCGCCAGCAGCTTGGGTGTGGCATCGTCTAACTATGGCTACACCTTC. The variable domain in full, completed from reference TRBV5-1 and TRBJ1-2, reads KAGVTQTPRYLIKTRGQQVTLSCSPISGHRSVSWYQQTPGQGLQFLFEYFSETQRNKGNFPGRFSGRQFSNSRSEMNVSTLELGDSALYLCASSLGVASSNYGYTFGSGTRLTVV.

The rearrangement joins TRBV30 to TRBJ1-1; no definite D call. The CDR3 has 13 residues. The V gene's germline CDR1 is GTSNPN and CDR2 SVGIG (reference sequence). The ends were cut back, 0 bases at V and 7 bases at J, with 12 bases in the middle. Here the CDR3 reads CAWSVPGGNEAFF. The CDR3 coding sequence is TGTGCCTGGAGTGTACCCGGAGGAAATGAAGCTTTCTTT.

This sequence joins TRBV28 and TRBJ2-1; D might be TRBD2 (5 bases). The V and J ends lost 6 bases and 6 bases respectively, with 12 bases between them. The CDR3 sequence is 13 residues long. CDR1 and CDR2 (germline): MDHEN, SYDVKM. In DNA, the CDR3 is TGTGCCAGCAGCCGCCGAGGGTTCAATGAGCAGTTCTTC. Its protein product is CASSRRGFNEQFF.

The chain has TRBV9 and TRBJ2-4; D might be TRBD2 (5 bases). Trimming cost V 6 bases and J 0 bases, with 13 bases left between them. CDR1 and CDR2 from the germline V gene are SGDLS and YYNGEE. There are 15 residues in the CDR3. The CDR3 DNA reads TGTGCCAGCACCCGGGGTCATTTAGCCAAAAACATTCAGTACTTC. It is translated as CASTRGHLAKNIQYF.

V is TRBV3-1 (or the pseudogene TRBV3-2) and J is TRBJ1-2; weak D call: TRBD1 (5 bases). V was pared by 0 bases and J by 7 bases, with 9 bases between. The germline V gene has CDR1 LGHDT and CDR2 YNNKEL (reference sequence). The CDR3 length is 13 residues. The CDR3 DNA is TGTGCCAGCAGCCAAGAATTTAGGGGTGGCTACACCTTC. Amino acid sequence: CASSQEFRGGYTF.

V is TRBV7-8 and J is TRBJ2-5; 9 bases fit TRBD1. Germline assignment: CDR1 SGHVS and CDR2 FQNEAQ. Germline trimming cut 4 bases from V and 5 bases from J; bases unmatched to any gene: 8. The CDR3 is made up of 15 amino acids. CDR3 in DNA: TGTGCCAGCAGCTCGGGGGACAGGGATTGGGAGACCCAGTACTTC. Translating it yields CASSSGDRDWETQYF.

The genes are TRBV20-1 and TRBJ1-4, with 9 bases aligning to TRBD1. The CDR3 runs 15 residues. V shed 3 bases and J 11 bases; nucleotides not matched to a gene: 13. Germline CDR1 is DFQATT and CDR2 is SNEGSKA (reference sequence). As DNA, the CDR3 is TGCAGTGCTAGTGGGGTTCACAGGGGGCGCAGTAAACTGTTTTTT. Its translation is CSASGVHRGRSKLFF.

The chain uses TRBV21-1 and TRBJ1-2; TRBD1 is the table's D call, not checked against the DNA. TRBV21-1 constitutes a pseudogene. The CDR3 is 13 residues long. CDR3 in amino acids: CASTPGSDYGYTF. The DNA of the CDR3 is TGTGCCAGCACCCCAGGCAGTGACTATGGCTACACCTTC.

The chain is built from TRBV9 and TRBJ1-4; 8 bases map to TRBD1. The CDR3 contains 15 residues. Germline CDR1 reads SGDLS; CDR2 reads YYNGEE. Trimming cost V 4 bases and J 6 bases; bases outside gene matches: 8. As DNA, the CDR3 is TGTGCCAGCAGCACCCGACAGGGGTGGGATGAAAAACTGTTTTTT. Amino acid sequence: CASSTRQGWDEKLFF. Drawing the rest from reference TRBV9 and TRBJ1-4, the complete variable domain is DSGVTQTPKHLITATGQRVTLRCSPRSGDLSVYWYQQSLDQGLQFLIQYYNGEERAKGNILERFSAQQFPDLHSELNLSSLELGDSALYFCASSTRQGWDEKLFFGSGTQLSVL.

Turning to this clone: The same CDR3 also results from other DNA sequences found in this sample. V is TRBV11-3 and J is TRBJ1-1; D is perhaps TRBD1 (5 bases). V was pared by 5 bases and J by 1 base, with 8 bases between. The CDR3 consists of 13 residues. Germline lookup yields CDR1 SGHNT and CDR2 YENEEA. The CDR3 nucleotides read TGTGCCAGCAGCCTCGGACAGAACACTGAAGCTTTCTTT. It is translated as CASSLGQNTEAFF.

The chain employs TRBV6-2 or TRBV6-3 and TRBJ2-5, with a possible D match to TRBD2 (5 bases). The CDR3 is 19 amino acids. The V gene lost 0 bases and the J gene lost 2 bases, with 22 bases spanning the gap. In germline, CDR1 is MNHEY, CDR2 SVGEGT. The CDR3 protein is CASSYSMRVTENAQETQYF. The CDR3 nucleotides are TGTGCCAGCAGTTACTCGATGAGGGTGACCGAAAATGCGCAAGAGACCCAGTACTTC.

The chain joins TRBV6-5 to TRBJ1-2; TRBD1 matches 9 bases. CDR3 length equals 14 residues. V lost 2 bases and J lost 8; bases outside the gene matches: 6. Germline-derived CDR1 and CDR2 are MNHEY and SVGAGI. The CDR3 sequence is CASSYRTGDRGYTF. The CDR3, as DNA: TGTGCCAGCAGTTACCGGACAGGGGATAGAGGCTACACCTTC.

The V call is TRBV7-8, the J call TRBJ1-1; tentative D call: TRBD1 (6 bases). This CDR3 contains 15 residues. V was clipped by 5 bases and J by 2 bases, with 15 bases between them. Germline V CDR1 and CDR2: SGHVS, FQNEAQ. The CDR3 loop is CASSRRGQSNTEAFF. The CDR3, as DNA: TGTGCCAGCAGCCGCCGGGGACAAAGTAACACTGAAGCTTTCTTT.

As DNA, the CDR3 is TGTGCCAGCAGTTTCTACGAGAGGAACACTGAAGCTTTCTTT. Residues: CASSFYERNTEAFF. J is TRBJ1-1 and V is TRBV28, with D unclear. Trimming removed 3 bases from V and 1 base from J, with 9 bases in between. CDR1 and CDR2 from the germline V gene are MDHEN and SYDVKM. This CDR3 is built from 14 residues.

As to this clone: Other DNA sequences in this sample translate to the same CDR3. The rearrangement links TRBV29-1 to TRBJ2-7; D is unclear. The CDR3 is 11 residues long. Germline loops: CDR1 SQVTM, CDR2 ANQGSEA. V was clipped by 4 bases and J by 1 base, with 5 bases between them. The CDR3 DNA reads as TGCAGCGTTGTACATTCCTACGAGCAGTACTTC. Translation gives CSVVHSYEQYF.

This sequence joins TRBV7-2 and TRBJ1-5; D gene unclear. The CDR3 is 14 amino acids. CDR1 and CDR2 from the germline V gene are SGHTA and FQGNSA. Between the trimmed V and J ends, which lost 5 bases and 2 bases, there was a span of 10 bases. CDR3 in DNA: TGTGCCAGCAGCCAAGCCACCCGCAATCAGCCCCAGCATTTT. Encoded protein: CASSQATRNQPQHF.

This chain uses TRBV2 with TRBJ2-5, with a tentative D call TRBD1 (5 bases). Germline values: CDR1 SNHLY, CDR2 FYNNEI. The CDR3 is 13 residues long. V was trimmed by 4 bases and J by 2 bases, leaving 8 bases between them. Here the CDR3 DNA reads TGTGCCAGCAGTGGGCAGGGTCAAGAGACCCAGTACTTC. It codes for CASSGQGQETQYF.

The V and J genes are TRBV10-3 and TRBJ2-3, with D possibly TRBD1 on 5 matching bases. Per germline, CDR1 ENHRY and CDR2 SYGVKD. The CDR3 spans 15 residues. Trimming left V 2 bases short and J 2 bases short, with 11 bases between. The CDR3 region is CAISEGAGTTDTQYF. The DNA of the CDR3 is TGTGCCATCAGTGAGGGGGCAGGAACCACAGATACGCAGTATTTT.

The gene calls are TRBV7-9 and TRBJ1-1; D unresolved. The germline CDR1 and CDR2 sequences are SEHNR and FQNEAQ (reference sequence). Trimming left V 2 bases short and J 6 bases short, with 13 bases between. This CDR3 comprises 14 residues. The CDR3 DNA follows: TGTGCCAGCAGCTTATCCGGGAGCCGCGCTGAAGCTTTCTTT. Protein: CASSLSGSRAEAFF.

This chain uses TRBV19 with TRBJ1-3, with TRBD1 as a possible D gene (5 bases). With 5 bases removed from V and 2 bases from J, the gap between germline ends came to 10 bases. This CDR3 is 14 amino acids long. The germline gives CDR1 LNHDA, CDR2 SQIVND (reference sequence). Here the CDR3 reads CASSPWGTGNTIYF. CDR3 coding DNA: TGTGCCAGTAGTCCATGGGGCACTGGAAACACCATATATTTT.

This chain joins TRBV5-4 and TRBJ2-7, with 10 bases identical to TRBD1. The CDR3 has 15 amino acids. Germline-derived CDR1 and CDR2 are SGHNT and YYREEE (reference sequence). The trim removed 4 bases at V and 7 bases at J, leaving 11 bases unmatched. The CDR3 spells CASSPPGQGSEEQYF. The CDR3 bases are TGTGCCAGCAGCCCGCCGGGACAGGGGTCAGAAGAGCAGTACTTC.